Presented here are 27 T cell receptor beta chains from one specimen sequenced in a study of T cell repertoires in cytomegalovirus infection. TCRdb used MiXCR to reprocess the reads, holding one entry per CDR3 protein. The sample has roughly 200,000 distinct CDR3 sequences, roughly 17% seen once. The sequenced sample was CD8+ T cells from PBMCs. The receptors shown here come from a human donor in good health (CMV status not recorded). Some clones in this sample may be carry-over from other donors' samples.

This sequence joins TRBV6-2 or TRBV6-3 and TRBJ1-5, with D possibly being TRBD1 (6 bases). The CDR3 sequence is 14 residues long. V lost 2 bases, J lost 6 bases, and 11 bases lay in between. Germline-derived CDR1 and CDR2 are MNHEY and SVGEGT. CDR3 coding DNA: TGTGCCAGCAGTTACACCAGGGGCACTCAGCCCCAGCATTTT. Residues: CASSYTRGTQPQHF.

The chain has TRBV20-1 and TRBJ1-3; 9 bases map to TRBD1. The CDR3 is made up of 18 amino acids. V was pared by 1 base and J by 0 bases, with 10 bases of the junction left unmatched. Germline V gene lookup returns CDR1 DFQATT and CDR2 SNEGSKA (reference sequence). CDR3 sequence (DNA): TGCAGTGCTAGAGGACCGGGGACAGGGTTGAACTCTGGAAACACCATATATTTT. Translation: CSARGPGTGLNSGNTIYF.

This chain uses TRBV7-6 with TRBJ2-7; no clear D gene. Germline V gives CDR1 SGHVS, CDR2 FNYEAQ. With 4 bases removed from V and 3 bases from J, the gap between germline ends came to 13 bases. The CDR3 length is 14 residues. The CDR3, as DNA: TGTGCCAGCAGCTCAGATGGACCTCTCTACGAGCAGTACTTC. Its translation: CASSSDGPLYEQYF.

This clonotype came up a few times. The chain links TRBV7-8 to TRBJ1-2; D is undetermined. There are 14 residues in the CDR3. Between the trimmed V and J ends, which lost 6 bases and 4 bases, there was a span of 15 bases. Germline CDR1 is SGHVS and CDR2 is FQNEAQ. In DNA, the CDR3 is TGTGCCAGCAGGGAGTCCAGCAAGACCTATGGCTACACCTTC. It yields the protein CASRESSKTYGYTF.

This chain connects TRBV6-2 or TRBV6-3 to TRBJ2-7, with D possibly TRBD1 on 6 matching bases. Germline CDR1 and CDR2: MNHEY and SVGEGT. V lost 7 bases and J lost 3, with 10 bases in between. The CDR3 spans 12 residues. In DNA form, the CDR3 reads TGTGCCAGCAAGCAGGGGTTCTACGAGCAGTACTTC. This encodes CASKQGFYEQYF.

In this sample, this clonotype turned up a few times. The J gene is TRBJ1-1, the V gene TRBV12-3 or TRBV12-4, with D possibly being TRBD1 (6 bases). V shed 5 bases and J shed 4 bases, with 14 bases lying between them. The CDR3 consists of 14 residues. Written as DNA, the CDR3 is TGTGCCAGCAGTCCTTTGGGGGGCTTCACTGAAGCTTTCTTT. This gives the protein CASSPLGGFTEAFF.

This clonotype was counted between two and nine times. The chain uses TRBV15 and TRBJ1-6, with 12 bases identical to TRBD1. V trimming: 4 bases; J trimming: 7 bases; junction bases outside the gene matches: 11. Germline-derived CDR1 and CDR2 are LNHNV and YYDKDF (reference sequence). The CDR3 length is 18 residues. The CDR3 DNA is TGTGCCACCAGCAACCCGGGACAGGGGGCGAGGTTCAATTCACCCCTCCACTTT. It encodes CATSNPGQGARFNSPLHF. Drawing the rest from reference TRBV15 and TRBJ1-6, the complete variable domain is DAMVIQNPRYQVTQFGKPVTLSCSQTLNHNVMYWYQQKSSQAPKLLFHYYDKDFNNEADTPDNFQSRRPNTSFCFLDIRSPGLGDTAMYLCATSNPGQGARFNSPLHFGNGTRLTVT.

The chain links TRBV27 to TRBJ2-1; D remains ambiguous. There are 15 residues in the CDR3. V was clipped by 3 bases and J by 4 bases, with 13 bases between them. Germline lookup yields CDR1 MNHEY and CDR2 SMNVEV (reference sequence). This CDR3 reads CASSFGSSPYNEQFF. In DNA form, the CDR3 reads TGTGCCAGCAGTTTCGGGTCTTCTCCGTACAATGAGCAGTTCTTC.

The gene calls are TRBV7-3 and TRBJ2-3; TRBD2 is a possible D gene (5 bases). V dropped 4 bases and J dropped 0 bases, with 11 bases sitting between them. The germline V gene encodes CDR1 SGHTA and CDR2 FQGTGA. The CDR3 extends over 15 amino acids. Here the CDR3 DNA reads TGTGCCAGCAGCTCCCTAGGCGGGAGCACAGATACGCAGTATTTT. As protein: CASSSLGGSTDTQYF.

The V and J genes are TRBV5-1 and TRBJ2-3; either TRBD1 or TRBD2 may fit D (6 bases each). This CDR3 region has 15 residues. V gave up 4 bases and J gave up 0 bases, with 12 bases separating them. Germline values: CDR1 SGHRS, CDR2 YFSETQ. CDR3: CASSPEGGSTDTQYF. CDR3 nucleotides: TGCGCCAGCAGCCCGGAGGGGGGAAGCACAGATACGCAGTATTTT.

The chain joins TRBV12-3 or TRBV12-4 to TRBJ1-5; 8 bases align to TRBD1. The CDR3 extends over 13 amino acids. Losses at the gene ends were 6 bases for V and 2 bases for J; bases not matched to a gene: 0. CDR3: CASRGQGNQPQHF. CDR3 nucleotides: TGTGCCAGCAGGGGACAGGGCAATCAGCCCCAGCATTTT.

In its sample, this clonotype was seen a few times. V usage is TRBV4-1 and J usage is TRBJ1-1; D remains ambiguous. The CDR3 contains 15 residues. V was pared by 4 bases and J by 1 base, with 13 bases between. The germline gives CDR1 MGHRA, CDR2 YSYEKL. CDR3 DNA: TGCGCCAGCAGCCTCGTGCAGGAGGGGAACACTGAAGCTTTCTTT. Its translation: CASSLVQEGNTEAFF.

This clonotype was detected a few times. V gene TRBV7-9 combines with J gene TRBJ2-7, with TRBD2 matching over 8 bases. Trimming removed 5 bases from V and 2 bases from J; junction bases left unmatched: 5. The CDR3 is made up of 14 amino acids. Looked up from germline, CDR1 is SEHNR and CDR2 is FQNEAQ (reference sequence). The CDR3 region has the DNA TGTGCCAGCAGCGGAAGCGGGGGTCCCTACGAGCAGTACTTC. This encodes CASSGSGGPYEQYF.

V and J are TRBV29-1 and TRBJ2-7, with D unclear. The CDR3 contains 13 residues. V lost 0 bases and J lost 4, with 10 bases in between. Germline CDR1 reads SQVTM; CDR2 reads ANQGSEA. CDR3 amino acids: CSVEDPDLYEQYF. DNA for the CDR3: TGCAGCGTTGAAGATCCCGACCTATACGAGCAGTACTTC.

This clonotype was observed a few times. The gene calls are TRBV7-2 and TRBJ1-4; 7 bases map to TRBD1. Per the germline V gene, CDR1 is SGHTA and CDR2 is FQGNSA. This CDR3 has 16 amino acids. Trimming cost V 4 bases and J 5 bases; bases outside gene matches: 10. For the CDR3, the DNA is TGTGCCAGCAGCTACACCCCCGGGACAGACAATGAAAAACTGTTTTTT. Protein product: CASSYTPGTDNEKLFF.

The chain carries TRBV15 and TRBJ1-2, with 8 bases lining up with TRBD1. CDR1 is LNHNV, CDR2 YYDKDF, per germline (reference sequence). The V gene end was trimmed by 0 bases and the J gene end by 7 bases; junction bases not matched to a gene: 4. The CDR3 extends over 14 amino acids. CDR3 sequence (DNA): TGTGCCACCAGCAGAGAAAGGACAGGGTTTGGCTACACCTTC. It codes for CATSRERTGFGYTF.

The chain carries TRBV4-3 and TRBJ2-7, with D possibly being TRBD1 (5 bases). The CDR3 has 16 residues. With 0 bases removed from V and 0 bases from J, the gap between germline ends came to 12 bases. From germline, CDR1 is LGHNA and CDR2 YSLEER. The DNA of the CDR3 is TGCGCCAGCAGCCAAGATTTGGGGCGAATCTCCTACGAGCAGTACTTC. Translation: CASSQDLGRISYEQYF.

This clonotype was counted ten times or more. V and J are TRBV7-2 and TRBJ2-4, with 8 bases aligning to TRBD1. CDR3 length: 16 amino acids. Germline loops: CDR1 SGHTA, CDR2 FQGNSA. The V segment lost 4 bases and the J segment 2 bases; nucleotides outside the gene matches: 7. The CDR3 DNA reads TGTGCCAGCAGCTCTCGTTACAGGGGGACCAAAAACATTCAGTACTTC. Amino acid sequence: CASSSRYRGTKNIQYF.

There are many counts of this clonotype. A much bigger clone sits one base away, suggesting this may be a read error. This chain joins TRBV7-2 and TRBJ2-7; no clear D gene. The length of the CDR3 is 11 residues. V was shortened by 2 bases and J by 2 bases, with 1 base between the two germline ends. In germline, CDR1 is SGHTA, CDR2 FQGNSA. The CDR3 region has the DNA TGTGCCAGCAGCTTAACCTACGAGCAGTACTTC. Translated: CASSLTYEQYF.

This clonotype was found a few times. The CDR3 region has the DNA TGCAGCGTTGATCTACCAGGGTCTACTGAAGCTTTCTTT. Its protein product is CSVDLPGSTEAFF. V usage is TRBV29-1 and J usage is TRBJ1-1; weak D call: TRBD1 (5 bases). V lost 3 bases to trimming and J lost 5 bases, with 13 bases between them. Germline V gene data show CDR1 as SQVTM and CDR2 as ANQGSEA. CDR3 length equals 13 residues.

The chain is built from TRBV30 and TRBJ2-1, with 11 bases that match TRBD2. J lost 5 bases, V lost 2 bases, and 5 bases had no gene match. Germline V CDR1 and CDR2: GTSNPN, SVGIG (reference sequence). The CDR3 runs to 15 residues. The CDR3 is CAWSPSGLADNEQFF. The CDR3 coding sequence is TGTGCCTGGAGTCCCTCGGGACTAGCGGACAATGAGCAGTTCTTC.

The chain uses TRBV28 and TRBJ2-7, with D possibly being TRBD1 (5 bases). Between the trimmed V and J ends, which lost 4 bases and 2 bases, there was a span of 6 bases. CDR1 is MDHEN and CDR2 is SYDVKM in the germline V gene. The CDR3 is 12 amino acids. In DNA form, the CDR3 reads TGTGCCAGCAGTTCCAGGGCCTACGAGCAGTACTTC. Its protein product is CASSSRAYEQYF.

This clonotype was seen only a few times. The J gene is TRBJ1-1, the V gene TRBV2; TRBD1 matches 8 bases. V lost 6 bases and J lost 0; bases outside the gene matches: 6. The germline V gene encodes CDR1 SNHLY and CDR2 FYNNEI. There are 15 residues in the CDR3. The CDR3 here is CASRTGDSLNTEAFF. CDR3 sequence (DNA): TGTGCCAGCAGGACAGGGGACTCCCTGAACACTGAAGCTTTCTTT.

This clonotype was recorded a few times. The chain has TRBV7-8 and TRBJ2-5, with no clear D. V was clipped by 5 bases and J by 2 bases, with 12 bases between them. Germline CDR1 and CDR2: SGHVS and FQNEAQ. This CDR3 spans 14 amino acids. The CDR3 DNA is TGTGCCAGCAGCAAACTCGGACGGCAAGAGACCCAGTACTTC. Translation gives CASSKLGRQETQYF.

This clonotype appeared many times. The chain combines TRBV7-8 with TRBJ2-3, with D perhaps matching TRBD1 or TRBD2 (5 bases each). Germline V gene data show CDR1 as SGHVS and CDR2 as FQNEAQ. V was shortened by 2 bases and J by 4 bases, with 10 bases between the two germline ends. The CDR3 covers 14 residues. The CDR3 bases are TGTGCCAGCAGCTTACTCGGGGCCGCAGATACGCAGTATTTT. Translated, it gives CASSLLGAADTQYF.

The V and J genes are TRBV5-1 and TRBJ1-1; D call uncertain. The CDR3 consists of 13 residues. Looked up from germline, CDR1 is SGHRS and CDR2 is YFSETQ. Deletions cut 5 bases from V and 0 bases from J, with 8 bases between. In DNA form, the CDR3 reads TGCGCCAGCAGAGAAGGATTGAACACTGAAGCTTTCTTT. Translation gives CASREGLNTEAFF. The complete variable domain, with remaining parts taken from reference TRBV5-1 and TRBJ1-1, reads KAGVTQTPRYLIKTRGQQVTLSCSPISGHRSVSWYQQTPGQGLQFLFEYFSETQRNKGNFPGRFSGRQFSNSRSEMNVSTLELGDSALYLCASREGLNTEAFFGQGTRLTVV.

The rearrangement links TRBV27 to TRBJ2-7; 9 positions agree with TRBD1. The CDR3 sequence is 15 residues long. Trimming at V came to 3 bases and at J to 4 bases, leaving 7 bases not matched to a gene. CDR1 is MNHEY, CDR2 SMNVEV, per germline (reference sequence). The CDR3 sequence is CASSFIMDRGYEQYF. The DNA for the CDR3 is TGTGCCAGCAGTTTTATTATGGACAGGGGTTACGAGCAGTACTTC.